Following are 15 T cell receptor beta chains from one sample sequenced in a study of shared clonotypes between healthy human individuals. TCRdb's copy holds only in-frame clones and misses some; the assay was immunoSEQ multiplex PCR. The sample yields about 820,000 clones, almost 95% seen once. Naive CD8 cells comprised CD45RO-negative, CCR7-positively selected cells, excluding terminally differentiated effector memory CD45RA+ cells. Sequencing was carried out using naive CD8+ T cells sorted from blood. These receptors came from a man aged 25-45 years in good health.

The V gene is TRBV6-5, the J gene TRBJ2-2; D gene uncertain. Germline loops: CDR1 MNHEY, CDR2 SVGAGI. The V and J ends lost 6 bases and 1 base respectively, with 12 bases between them. The length of the CDR3 is 15 residues. The DNA for the CDR3 is TGTGCCAGCAGCCAAGGTTCAGGGAACACCGGGGAGCTGTTTTTT. Protein sequence: CASSQGSGNTGELFF.

This clone was recorded only once. The chain has TRBV14 and TRBJ2-5; D might be TRBD2 (6 bases). V was pared by 4 bases and J by 1 base, with 10 bases between. Germline V gene lookup returns CDR1 SGHDN and CDR2 FVKESK. This CDR3 contains 14 residues. DNA of the CDR3: TGTGCCAGCAGCCCCTATAGCGGCCAAGAGACCCAGTACTTC. Encoded protein: CASSPYSGQETQYF.

The CDR3 reads CASSAQGTSSDEQFF. For the CDR3, the DNA is TGTGCCAGCAGCGCTCAAGGGACTAGCAGCGATGAGCAGTTCTTC. The V and J genes are TRBV9 and TRBJ2-1, with 9 bases lining up with TRBD2. The CDR3 is made up of 15 amino acids. Germline V CDR1 and CDR2: SGDLS, YYNGEE. V dropped 3 bases and J dropped 8; count of bases not matched to a gene: 9.

This rearrangement joins TRBV7-8 to TRBJ1-2, with D possibly TRBD1 on 5 matching bases. The V and J ends lost 11 bases and 7 bases respectively, with 17 bases between them. Germline CDR1 is SGHVS and CDR2 is FQNEAQ. This CDR3 is built from 12 residues. CDR3: CASSAAGSGYTF. The CDR3 DNA sequence: TGTGCCTCTTCGGCGGCAGGGTCTGGCTACACCTTC.

The rearrangement joins TRBV12-1 to TRBJ2-7; the D call in the table, TRBD2, was not verified against the DNA. TRBV12-1 is assigned pseudogene status. CDR3 length equals 19 residues. CDR3 sequence reads: CASSFYHWGTSGFSYEQYF. Here the CDR3 DNA reads TGTGCCAGCAGCTTTTACCATTGGGGGACTAGCGGCTTCTCCTACGAGCAGTACTTC.

V and J are TRBV11-2 and TRBJ2-1; 11 bases line up with TRBD2. Germline V gives CDR1 SGHAT, CDR2 FQNNGV. The CDR3 is 19 amino acids. The J segment lost 4 bases and the V segment lost 5 bases, leaving 16 bases of the junction unmatched. CDR3 DNA: TGTGCCAGCAGCCGTAAAGGACCTATTACTAGCGGGAGATACAATGAGCAGTTCTTC. Encoded protein: CASSRKGPITSGRYNEQFF. The complete variable domain, with remaining parts taken from reference TRBV11-2 and TRBJ2-1, reads EAGVAQSPRYKIIEKRQSVAFWCNPISGHATLYWYQQILGQGPKLLIQFQNNGVVDDSQLPKDRFSAERLKGVDSTLKIQPAKLEDSAVYLCASSRKGPITSGRYNEQFFGPGTRLTVL.

V gene TRBV6-1 combines with J gene TRBJ1-2; D not certain. Trimming shortened V by 6 bases and J by 8 bases, and 10 bases separated the two germline ends. CDR1 and CDR2 (germline): MNHNS, SASEGT. CDR3 length equals 11 residues. CDR3 sequence (DNA): TGTGCCAGCAGGGGCACAGAGGGCTACACCTTC. Translation gives CASRGTEGYTF.

This CDR3 is CASSSGTSGIDEQYF. For the CDR3, the DNA is TGCGCCAGCAGCTCAGGGACTAGCGGGATTGACGAGCAGTACTTC. The V gene is TRBV5-1, the J gene TRBJ2-7, with 13 bases identical to TRBD2. This CDR3 is built from 15 residues. V lost 3 bases, J lost 5 bases, and 5 bases stayed unmatched. Germline CDR1 reads SGHRS; CDR2 reads YFSETQ.

This chain joins TRBV6-4 and TRBJ1-3; D uncertain. The CDR3 consists of 15 residues. V was cut by 2 bases and J by 2 bases, with 10 bases left in between. Germline V gene lookup returns CDR1 MRHNA and CDR2 SNTAGT. The CDR3 DNA reads TGTGCCAGCAGTGACCCTAAGGGTCCTGGAAACACCATATATTTT. This gives the protein CASSDPKGPGNTIYF.

The chain combines TRBV6-1 with TRBJ2-1; D call uncertain. Germline V lookup: CDR1 MNHNS, CDR2 SASEGT. This CDR3 is built from 16 residues. The V end was cut by 1 base, the J end by 2 bases, with 12 bases between. The CDR3 protein is CASSEVGPPPYNEQFF. Here the CDR3 DNA reads TGTGCCAGCAGTGAAGTAGGCCCCCCTCCCTACAATGAGCAGTTCTTC.

V is TRBV27 and J is TRBJ2-1; tentatively, D is TRBD1 or TRBD2 (5 bases each). V was shortened by 5 bases and J by 7 bases, with 12 bases between the two germline ends. The CDR3 totals 13 residues. Germline V lookup: CDR1 MNHEY, CDR2 SMNVEV (reference sequence). The CDR3, as DNA: TGTGCCAGCAGTACGCATGGGGGAAATGAGCAGTTCTTC. It encodes CASSTHGGNEQFF.

The rearrangement joins TRBV6-5 to TRBJ2-7; the D is unclear. V was cut by 4 bases and J by 1 base, with 8 bases left in between. Germline lookup yields CDR1 MNHEY and CDR2 SVGAGI. The CDR3 has 13 residues. The CDR3: CASSSGYSYEQYF. CDR3 nucleotides: TGTGCCAGCAGTTCCGGGTATTCCTACGAGCAGTACTTC.

This clone was counted ten times or more. V gene TRBV9 combines with J gene TRBJ2-1; D assignment may be TRBD1 or TRBD2 (5 bases each). Between the trimmed V and J ends, which lost 8 bases and 5 bases, there was a span of 17 bases. CDR1 is SGDLS, CDR2 YYNGEE, per germline. This CDR3 has 14 residues. The CDR3, as DNA: TGTGCCAGTAACTCCGGGACGGCACACAATGAGCAGTTCTTC. It translates to CASNSGTAHNEQFF.

The chain carries TRBV7-9 and TRBJ2-1; tentative D call: TRBD2 (6 bases). Trimming took off 0 bases at V and 2 bases at J, with 8 bases between the two ends. The germline V gene encodes CDR1 SEHNR and CDR2 FQNEAQ (reference sequence). This CDR3 is 15 amino acids long. CDR3 residues: CASSLASGAYNEQFF. Here the CDR3 DNA reads TGTGCCAGCAGCTTAGCTTCGGGGGCCTACAATGAGCAGTTCTTC.

This chain joins TRBV9 and TRBJ2-5; no definite D call. The CDR3 loop spans 13 amino acids. The germline V gene has CDR1 SGDLS and CDR2 YYNGEE. V lost 2 bases, J lost 3 bases, and 8 bases lay in between. CDR3: CASSVLDEETQYF. In nucleotides, the CDR3 is TGTGCCAGCAGCGTCCTGGACGAAGAGACCCAGTACTTC.